This TCR beta chain was recorded in a study of radiotherapy plus CTLA-4 blockade in lung cancer. Profiling relied on immunoSEQ multiplex PCR, and the TCRdb table lists in-frame clones only, not all of them. The table records fewer than 90,000 clones, about four fifths of them present only once. Germline V CDR1 and CDR2: LNHDA, SQIVND (reference sequence). V was cut by 3 bases and J by 8 bases, with 14 bases left in between. This CDR3 has 15 amino acids. The sample here was peripheral blood, taken from a patient treated with radiotherapy plus ipilimumab. This chain joins TRBV19 and TRBJ1-6; no clear D gene. This TCR was sampled from a human donor with non-small cell lung cancer who had stable disease on radiotherapy plus ipilimumab. CDR3 in DNA: TGTGCCAGTAGTATTAATAGCAGATATGATTCACCCCTCCACTTT. It codes for CASSINSRYDSPLHF.